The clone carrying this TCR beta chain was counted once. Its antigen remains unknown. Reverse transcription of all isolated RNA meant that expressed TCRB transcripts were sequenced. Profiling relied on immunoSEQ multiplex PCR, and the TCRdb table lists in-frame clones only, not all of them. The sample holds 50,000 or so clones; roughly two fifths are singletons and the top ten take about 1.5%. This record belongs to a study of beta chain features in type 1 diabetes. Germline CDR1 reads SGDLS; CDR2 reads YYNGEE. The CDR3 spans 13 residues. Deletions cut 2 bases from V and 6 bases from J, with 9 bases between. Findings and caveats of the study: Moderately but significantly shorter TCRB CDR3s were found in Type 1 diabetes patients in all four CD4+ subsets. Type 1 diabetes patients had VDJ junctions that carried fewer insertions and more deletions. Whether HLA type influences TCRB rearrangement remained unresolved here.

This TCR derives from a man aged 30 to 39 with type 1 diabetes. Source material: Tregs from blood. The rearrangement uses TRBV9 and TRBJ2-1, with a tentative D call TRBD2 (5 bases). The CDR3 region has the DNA TGTGCCAGCAGCGTTACTAGTTTCAATGAGCAGTTCTTC. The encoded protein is CASSVTSFNEQFF. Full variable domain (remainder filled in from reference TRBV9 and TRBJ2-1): DSGVTQTPKHLITATGQRVTLRCSPRSGDLSVYWYQQSLDQGLQFLIQYYNGEERAKGNILERFSAQQFPDLHSELNLSSLELGDSALYFCASSVTSFNEQFFGPGTRLTVL.